This TCR beta chain came from a study of identical twins. TCRdb redid the calling of the 5' RACE reads with MiXCR, one entry per CDR3 protein. The top ten hold about 0.27% of the sample, which has more than 1.5 million distinct CDR3 sequences, 25% to 35% seen once. J lost 5 bases, V lost 2 bases, and 2 bases had no gene match. The CDR3 is 13 amino acids. In germline, CDR1 is LGHDT, CDR2 YNNKEL (reference sequence). This clonotype has at least ten counts. The sample consisted of cord blood. The genes are TRBV3-1 and TRBJ2-7; 8 positions match TRBD1. The sequence was obtained from a newborn girl in good health. CDR3 protein: CASSQQGANEQYF. In DNA form, the CDR3 reads TGTGCCAGCAGCCAACAGGGGGCTAACGAGCAGTACTTC.